This TCR beta chain appears in the sequencing data of a study of T cell repertoires in cytomegalovirus infection (dated by TCRdb to 2018 to 2020). Study-level background: The peptide stimulations were aimed at well-studied HLA-B-restricted epitopes as well as recently identified HLA-C-restricted CMV epitopes, whose presentation resists viral immunomodulation. Donor HLA type was relevant to the analysis, as public TCR beta signatures indicated carriage of CMV infection together with the matching HLA type. Overall study results and their limits: In both this cohort and an independent cohort of several hundred donors, the cumulative frequency of public TCR beta family members distinguished carriers of CMV infection plus the relevant HLA type. In the ex vivo response, HLA-C-restricted CMV-specific TCR beta clonotypes were dominant, and in two of eight donors the single most frequent clonotype came from this HLA-C-restricted group.

The cysteine opens and the phenylalanine closes a CDR3 of 13 amino acids. Here the CDR3 DNA is all that survives: 39 bases in frame from base 1. The V end loses 2 bases and the J end loses 2 bases, and a stretch of 6 bases separates them. CDR1 is given as SGHAT and CDR2 as FQNNGV, both from the germline V gene. As for this clonotype: The antigen it binds to is not known. No qualities accompany the bases; no much larger clone lies one base away.

Instrument on record: Illumina HiSeq 1500. The public reads were reanalyzed by TCRdb: fastp trimming at Q25, MiXCR alignment, in-frame beta chains only. When rows share a CDR3 protein, they turn into one entry using the most common DNA and genes. The sample has approximately 500,000 distinct CDR3 sequences on record, 25% to 35% of them singletons. The ten largest clonotypes hold about a sixth of the sample. This specimen's treatment or condition label, per the study, means: in vitro stimulation with specific CMV peptide epitopes to enrich CMV-specific T cells. The chain uses TRBV11-2 and TRBJ1-1; confidence is insufficient to name the D gene. The sequencing used cultured PBMCs, collected from culture after CMV antigen stimulation. This sequence was found in a human donor in good health (CMV status not recorded). Some clones in this sample may be carry-over from other donors' samples. The CDR3 in this case is CASSLSHNTEAFF. The bases read TGTGCCAGCAGCTTAAGCCATAACACTGAAGCTTTCTTT. Outside the CDR3, residues come from the reference TRBV11-2 and TRBJ1-1 proteins, so the full variable domain is: EAGVAQSPRYKIIEKRQSVAFWCNPISGHATLYWYQQILGQGPKLLIQFQNNGVVDDSQLPKDRFSAERLKGVDSTLKIQPAKLEDSAVYLCASSLSHNTEAFFGQGTRLTVV.